These T cell receptor beta chains were read from a single sample in a study of T cell changes during pregnancy in multiple sclerosis. Method: immunoSEQ multiplex PCR; TCRdb's copy keeps in-frame clones and lacks some. This sample yields fewer than 60,000 clones, of which roughly nine tenths are seen a single time; roughly a tenth belongs to the top ten. Sequenced here: CD8+ T cells from peripheral blood mononuclear cells, sampled after pregnancy. These receptors originate from a female donor with multiple sclerosis, enrolled in a pregnancy study. Each CDR3 is given without its conserved first and last residue.

v_call cdr3_aa
TRBV4-2 ASSQHGQGVTLMNTEAF
TRBV9 ASSTPLGATDTQY
TRBV27 ASSQQGAEGYGYT
TRBV25-1 ASSEWGGQNTEAF
TRBV6-5 ASRPFSGGDNEQF
TRBV30 AWSVQLGGQYYEQY
TRBV6-5 ASSYGEGARTGELF
TRBV5-6 ASSGTGVNQPQH
TRBV25-1 ASSDIHREDTGELF
TRBV13 ASSLGQESEQY
TRBV5-6 ASKASSYNEQF
TRBV21-1 ASKGQGKPEAF
TRBV7-3 ASSLTGGGQTQY
TRBV15 ATSRAWGKAGNTIY
TRBV4-1 ASSQDRESPLH
TRBV15 ATSSNTENQPQH
TRBV15 ATSMGAGLVDTEAF
TRBV13 ASSDSVITNEKLF
TRBV30 AWSRDSEAF
TRBV20-1 SAVQGEAF
TRBV6-4 ASSGGGSGANVLT
TRBV27 ASKPGQGYYEQY
TRBV2 ASSDVALFPYEQY
TRBV9 ASSPQGNEQF
TRBV11-2 ASSLEGLAGGKV
TRBV9 ASSATESSYNEQF
TRBV7-6 ASSLGTVIDYEQY
TRBV15 ATSRVASGGYNEQF
TRBV9 ASSAGGLSDSPLH
TRBV7-9 ASSLGGERTGLDEQY
TRBV27 ASSYQGAVRETQY
TRBV5-6 ASSLRTSGFYEQY
TRBV19 ASSIEGGSYNEQF
TRBV7-9 ASSRQGGYEQY
TRBV5-1 ASSSPGTLDEKLF
TRBV4-1 ASSQAGGNTEAF
TRBV7-3 ASSLLGGSSTDTQY
TRBV12-5 ASGSLPSGGSKTQY
TRBV27 ASSPGIEQY
TRBV6-1 ASSEGAGAYNEQF
TRBV4-1 ASSPGQFNTDTQY
TRBV6-6 ASSYSGSSYNEQF
TRBV9 ASSVEDRGAWNEQF
TRBV13 ASSLGGASYEQY
TRBV2 ASSSMGGIMNTEAF
TRBV4-2 ASSPAGREVADTQY
TRBV27 ASSPLGHYTYEQY
TRBV9 ASRGGYTDTQY
TRBV30 AWNGTGREKLF
TRBV7-9 ASSPTEGRASDEQY